Included here is one TCR beta chain sequence, with context. This clone was found a few times. The specificity of this receptor is unknown. There are no base qualities to consult, and no much larger clone falls within one base. Each collaborating institution followed its own protocols to collect whole blood in K2EDTA tubes. For TCRbeta analysis, collaborator samples were shipped as frozen whole blood, as isolated PBMCs, or as DNA extracted from either sample type. This record belongs to a study of blood T cell repertoires in COVID-19 (TCRdb year 2020). For context, the study as a whole: The collaborator samples originated in the United States, Italy and Spain and spanned the acute and convalescent phases of COVID-19. Where available, HLA class I and class II types were obtained from metadata supplied by the sample provider rather than from assay-based typing. A freely available public database, intended as a resource for researchers studying the immune response to SARS-CoV-2, is where the repertoires were released. The prospective study material was composed of cDNA or gDNA derived from T cells, B-cell-depleted T cells, or PBMCs. The samples were drawn from the first 160 participants of the ongoing ImmuneRACE study and from 1,254 subjects provided by 6 global collaborators. The sample metadata nearly always contained a de-identified subject ID, COVID-19 status, age in years and sex. Subjects who had been exposed to COVID-19, were actively infected with it, or had recovered from it provided the deeply sampled blood TCRbeta repertoires that made up the dataset.

Broader findings and caveats from the paper: Clinical and demographic metadata were provided uncurated, with the amount varying by source and participant.

Including cysteine and phenylalanine, the CDR3 has 15 amino acids. Just the 45-base CDR3 DNA is kept, in frame starting at base 1. Looking up the germline V gene yields CDR1 SGHAT and CDR2 FQNNGV. V lost 5 bases and J lost 7 bases; the stretch between them is 18 bases long. TCRbeta CDR3 regions were amplified from genomic DNA by means of the immunoSEQ Assay, a bias-controlled multiplex PCR. The original pipeline was this. Nucleated cell counts per sample were estimated from amplification of reference gene primers within the assay. Sequence reads were collapsed and filtered to measure the absolute abundance of every unique TCRbeta CDR3 rearrangement. For each sample, productive Simpson clonality was calculated as the square root of Simpson's diversity index across productive rearrangements. In TCRdb, the immuneACCESS table is reduced to in-frame sequences with V and J assigned. These tables do not hold every clone; where another copy was compared, an unresolved V gene accounts for under half, and the others remain unexplained. Clone size and V and J calls were adopted from that table, with D and trimming inferred from the DNA. The sample records under 200,000 clones, 70% to 80% of which are singletons. Approximately 8% of the sample belongs to the ten largest clones.

The sample comprised peripheral blood. The TCR was taken from a man in his fifties or sixties with acute or convalescent COVID-19. The rearrangement joined TRBV11-2 to TRBJ2-1, and possibly TRBD1, on 6 matching bases. Here the CDR3 is given as CASSRKAGVGNEQFF. The DNA is as follows: TGTGCCAGCAGCCGGAAAGCAGGGGTGGGGAATGAGCAGTTCTTC.